This entry describes one TCR beta chain. CDR3 length equals 15 residues. Germline V lookup: CDR1 SEHNR, CDR2 FQNEAQ (reference sequence). V was shortened by 1 base and J by 7 bases, with 17 bases between the two germline ends. The sample comes from a study of blood T cell repertoires in COVID-19. Study-level information: In each case, the material was cDNA or gDNA derived from T cells, B-cell-depleted T cells, or PBMCs.

Per the original methods: Estimation of nucleated cell counts was performed using reference gene primer amplification. Here immunoSEQ multiplex PCR was the method, and the copy in TCRdb shows in-frame clones only, minus some. That table furnishes V, J and clone size, whereas the DNA furnished D and trimming. Among 240,000 or so clones listed, 87% were seen once. This clonotype originated in a man aged 55-75 years who had recovered from COVID-19. The V call is TRBV7-9, the J call TRBJ2-7; a possible D gene is TRBD2 (6 bases). The specimen sequenced was peripheral blood. CDR3 sequence: CASSLGGDFLIEQYF. Written as DNA, the CDR3 is TGTGCCAGCAGCTTAGGTGGGGACTTCCTCATAGAGCAGTACTTC.